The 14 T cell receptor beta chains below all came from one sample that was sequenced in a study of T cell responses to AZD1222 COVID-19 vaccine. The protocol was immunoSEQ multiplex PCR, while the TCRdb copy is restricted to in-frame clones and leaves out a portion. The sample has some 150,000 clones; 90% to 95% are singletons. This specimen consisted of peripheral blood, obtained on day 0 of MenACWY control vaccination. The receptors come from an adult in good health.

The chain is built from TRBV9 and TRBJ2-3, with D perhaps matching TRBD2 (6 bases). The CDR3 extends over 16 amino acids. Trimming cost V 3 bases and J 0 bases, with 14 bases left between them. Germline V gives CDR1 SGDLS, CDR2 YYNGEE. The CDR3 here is CASSAGTAPSTDTQYF. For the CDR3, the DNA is TGTGCCAGCAGCGCTGGGACTGCACCTAGCACAGATACGCAGTATTTT.

CDR3 protein: CATSGRLGSDYGYTF. The CDR3 DNA reads as TGTGCCACCTCGGGCAGGTTGGGCAGCGACTATGGCTACACCTTC. The V and J genes are TRBV24-1 and TRBJ1-2; D not certain. Looked up from germline, CDR1 is KGHDR and CDR2 is SFDVKD. V was shortened by 9 bases and J by 3 bases, with 19 bases between the two germline ends. The CDR3 runs to 15 residues.

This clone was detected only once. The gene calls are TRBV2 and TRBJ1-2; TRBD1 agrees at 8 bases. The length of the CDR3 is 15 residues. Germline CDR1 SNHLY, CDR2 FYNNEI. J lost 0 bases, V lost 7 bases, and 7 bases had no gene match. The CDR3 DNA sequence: TGTGCCAGCAACCGACAGGGGAGCCCTAACTATGGCTACACCTTC. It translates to CASNRQGSPNYGYTF.

Written as DNA, the CDR3 is TGCGCCAGCAGCTTGGATCAGGACCGCGAAGGGTCCCTCCACTTT. This codes for CASSLDQDREGSLHF. The chain uses TRBV5-1 and TRBJ1-6, with unresolved D. Trimming cost V 0 bases and J 14 bases, with 18 bases left between them. CDR3 size: 15 residues. Looked up from germline, CDR1 is SGHRS and CDR2 is YFSETQ.

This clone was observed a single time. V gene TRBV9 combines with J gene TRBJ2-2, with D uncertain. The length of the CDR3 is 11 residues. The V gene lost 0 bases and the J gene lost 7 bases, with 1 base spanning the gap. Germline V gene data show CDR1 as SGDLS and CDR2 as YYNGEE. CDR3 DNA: TGTGCCAGCAGCGTAGACGGGGAGCTGTTTTTT. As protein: CASSVDGELFF.

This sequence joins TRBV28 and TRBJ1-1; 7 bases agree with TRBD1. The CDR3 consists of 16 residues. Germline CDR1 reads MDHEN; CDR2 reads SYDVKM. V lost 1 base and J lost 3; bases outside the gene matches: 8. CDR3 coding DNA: TGTGCCAGCAGTTTATCGGGGCAGGGGGTTCACACTGAAGCTTTCTTT. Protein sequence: CASSLSGQGVHTEAFF. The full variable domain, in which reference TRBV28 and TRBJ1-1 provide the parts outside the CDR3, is DVKVTQSSRYLVKRTGEKVFLECVQDMDHENMFWYRQDPGLGLRLIYFSYDVKMKEKGDIPEGYSVSREKKERFSLILESASTNQTSMYLCASSLSGQGVHTEAFFGQGTRLTVV.

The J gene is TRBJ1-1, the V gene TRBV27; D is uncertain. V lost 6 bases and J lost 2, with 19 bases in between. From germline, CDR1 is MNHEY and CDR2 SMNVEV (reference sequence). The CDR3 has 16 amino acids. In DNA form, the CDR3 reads TGTGCCAGCAGCCGATACGGCGACCGGGTCAACACTGAAGCTTTCTTT. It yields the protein CASSRYGDRVNTEAFF.

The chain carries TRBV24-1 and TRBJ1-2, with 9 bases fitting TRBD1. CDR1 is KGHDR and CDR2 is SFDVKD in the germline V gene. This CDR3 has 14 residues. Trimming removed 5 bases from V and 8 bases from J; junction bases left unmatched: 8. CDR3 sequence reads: CATSGIGTGYGYTF. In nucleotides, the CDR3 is TGTGCCACCAGTGGAATAGGGACAGGGTACGGCTACACCTTC.

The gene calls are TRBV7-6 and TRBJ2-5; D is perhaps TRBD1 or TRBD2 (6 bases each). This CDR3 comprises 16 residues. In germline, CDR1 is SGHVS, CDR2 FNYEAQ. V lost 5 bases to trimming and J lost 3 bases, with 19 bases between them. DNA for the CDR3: TGTGCCAGCAGCCCCGGGACAAGGAGGGGGGAAGAGACCCAGTACTTC. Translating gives CASSPGTRRGEETQYF.

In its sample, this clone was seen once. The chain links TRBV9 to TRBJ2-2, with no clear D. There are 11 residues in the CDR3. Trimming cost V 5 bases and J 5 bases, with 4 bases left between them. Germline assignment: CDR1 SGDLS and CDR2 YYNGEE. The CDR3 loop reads CASSQTGELFF. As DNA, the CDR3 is TGTGCCAGCAGTCAGACCGGGGAGCTGTTTTTT.

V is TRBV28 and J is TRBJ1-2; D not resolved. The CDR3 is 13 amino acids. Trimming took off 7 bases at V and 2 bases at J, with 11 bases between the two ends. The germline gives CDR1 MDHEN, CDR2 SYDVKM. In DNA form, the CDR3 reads TGTGCCAGCACCCTCGCTGGAAACTATGGCTACACCTTC. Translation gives CASTLAGNYGYTF.

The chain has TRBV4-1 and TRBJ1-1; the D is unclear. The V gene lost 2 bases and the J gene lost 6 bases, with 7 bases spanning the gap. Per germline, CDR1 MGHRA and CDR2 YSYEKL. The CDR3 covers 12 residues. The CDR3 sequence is CASSQPAAEAFF. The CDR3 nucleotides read TGCGCCAGCAGCCAACCCGCCGCTGAAGCTTTCTTT.

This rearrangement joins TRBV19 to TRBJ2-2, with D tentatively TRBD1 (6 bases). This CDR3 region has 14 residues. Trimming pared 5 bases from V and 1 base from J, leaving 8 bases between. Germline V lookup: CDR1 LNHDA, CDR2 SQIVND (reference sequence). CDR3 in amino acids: CASSLQGNTGELFF. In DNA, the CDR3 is TGTGCCAGTAGTTTACAGGGGAACACCGGGGAGCTGTTTTTT.

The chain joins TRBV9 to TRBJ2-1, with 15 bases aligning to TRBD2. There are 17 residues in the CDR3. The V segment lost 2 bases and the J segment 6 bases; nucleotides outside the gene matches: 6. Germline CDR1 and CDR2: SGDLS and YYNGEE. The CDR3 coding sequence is TGTGCCAGCAGCGTTCTTCCGGGACTAGCGGGAGGCAATGAGCAGTTCTTC. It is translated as CASSVLPGLAGGNEQFF. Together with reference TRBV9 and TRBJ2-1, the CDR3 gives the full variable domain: DSGVTQTPKHLITATGQRVTLRCSPRSGDLSVYWYQQSLDQGLQFLIQYYNGEERAKGNILERFSAQQFPDLHSELNLSSLELGDSALYFCASSVLPGLAGGNEQFFGPGTRLTVL.